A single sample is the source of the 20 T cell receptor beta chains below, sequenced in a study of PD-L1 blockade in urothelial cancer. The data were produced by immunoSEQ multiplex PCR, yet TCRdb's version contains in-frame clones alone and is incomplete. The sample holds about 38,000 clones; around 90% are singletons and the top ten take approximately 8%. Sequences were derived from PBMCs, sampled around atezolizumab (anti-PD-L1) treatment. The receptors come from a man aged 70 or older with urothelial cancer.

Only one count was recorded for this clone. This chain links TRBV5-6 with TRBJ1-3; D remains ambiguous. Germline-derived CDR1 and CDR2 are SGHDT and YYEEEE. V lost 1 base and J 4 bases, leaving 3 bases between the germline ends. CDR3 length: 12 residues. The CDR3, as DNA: TGTGCCAGCAGCTTGTCAGGAAACACCATATATTTT. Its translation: CASSLSGNTIYF.

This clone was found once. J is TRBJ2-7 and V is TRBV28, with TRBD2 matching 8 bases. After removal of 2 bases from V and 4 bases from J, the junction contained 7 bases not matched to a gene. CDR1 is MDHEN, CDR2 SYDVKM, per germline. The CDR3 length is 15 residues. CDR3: CASSLRSGSGYEQYF. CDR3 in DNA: TGTGCCAGCAGTTTACGCAGCGGGAGTGGGTACGAGCAGTACTTC.

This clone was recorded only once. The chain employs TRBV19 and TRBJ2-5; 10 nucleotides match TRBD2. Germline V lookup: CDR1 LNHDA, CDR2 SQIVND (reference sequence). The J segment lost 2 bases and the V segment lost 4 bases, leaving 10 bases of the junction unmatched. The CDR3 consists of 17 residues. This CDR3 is CASSKGGLAGEQETQYF. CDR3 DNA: TGTGCCAGTAGTAAGGGGGGTCTAGCGGGAGAGCAAGAGACCCAGTACTTC.

For the CDR3, the DNA is TGTGCCAGCTCACCCGGACAGACCGCTTTCTTT. Translated, it gives CASSPGQTAFF. The chain uses TRBV18 and TRBJ1-1; D is possibly TRBD1 (6 bases). The germline gives CDR1 KGHSH, CDR2 LQKENI. CDR3 length equals 11 residues. V gave up 3 bases and J gave up 11 bases, with 10 bases separating them.

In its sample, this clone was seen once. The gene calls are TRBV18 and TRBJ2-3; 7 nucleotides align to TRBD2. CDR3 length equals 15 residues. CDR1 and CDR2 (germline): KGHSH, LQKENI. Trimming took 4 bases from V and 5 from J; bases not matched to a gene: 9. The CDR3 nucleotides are TGTGCCAGCTCACAGATGGGGAGGGAAAGAGATACGCAGTATTTT. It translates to CASSQMGRERDTQYF.

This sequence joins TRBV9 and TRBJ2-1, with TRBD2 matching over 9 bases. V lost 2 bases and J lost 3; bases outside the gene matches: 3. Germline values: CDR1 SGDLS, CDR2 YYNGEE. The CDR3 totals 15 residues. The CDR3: CASSVSSGSYNEQFF. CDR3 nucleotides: TGTGCCAGCAGCGTGAGTAGCGGGAGCTACAATGAGCAGTTCTTC.

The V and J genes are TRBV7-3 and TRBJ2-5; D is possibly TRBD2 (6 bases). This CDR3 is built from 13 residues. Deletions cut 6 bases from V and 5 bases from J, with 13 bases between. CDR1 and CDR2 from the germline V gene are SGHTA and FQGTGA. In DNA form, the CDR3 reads TGTGCCAGCAGTTCGGGAGTAGGGGAGACCCAGTACTTC. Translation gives CASSSGVGETQYF.

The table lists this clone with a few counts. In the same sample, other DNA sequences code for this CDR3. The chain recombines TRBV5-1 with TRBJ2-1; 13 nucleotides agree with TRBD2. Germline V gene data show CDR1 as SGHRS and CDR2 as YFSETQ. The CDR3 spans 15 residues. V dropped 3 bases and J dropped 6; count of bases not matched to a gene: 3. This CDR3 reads CASSSGLAGVNEQFF. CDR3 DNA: TGCGCCAGCAGCTCTGGACTAGCGGGAGTCAATGAGCAGTTCTTC.

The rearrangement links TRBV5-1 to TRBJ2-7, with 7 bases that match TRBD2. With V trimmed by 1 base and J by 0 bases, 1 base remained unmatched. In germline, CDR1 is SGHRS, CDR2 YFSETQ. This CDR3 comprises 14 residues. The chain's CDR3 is CASSLKRGSYEQYF. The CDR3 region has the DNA TGCGCCAGCAGCTTGAAGCGGGGCTCCTACGAGCAGTACTTC.

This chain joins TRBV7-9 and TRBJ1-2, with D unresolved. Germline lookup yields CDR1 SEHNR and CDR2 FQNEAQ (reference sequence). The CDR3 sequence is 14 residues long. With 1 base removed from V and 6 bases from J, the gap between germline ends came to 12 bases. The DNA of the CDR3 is TGTGCCAGCAGCTTAGGCAACACACAGCATGGCTACACCTTC. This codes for CASSLGNTQHGYTF. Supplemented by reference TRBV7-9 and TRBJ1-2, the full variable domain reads DTGVSQNPRHKITKRGQNVTFRCDPISEHNRLYWYRQTLGQGPEFLTYFQNEAQLEKSRLLSDRFSAERPKGSFSTLEIQRTEQGDSAMYLCASSLGNTQHGYTFGSGTRLTVV.

The CDR3 sequence is CASTRTGGFYNEQFF. Here the CDR3 DNA reads TGTGCCAGCACGCGGACAGGGGGCTTTTACAATGAGCAGTTCTTC. The chain carries TRBV7-8 and TRBJ2-1, with 11 positions matching TRBD1. This CDR3 spans 15 amino acids. V lost 7 bases, J lost 4 bases, and 6 bases stayed unmatched. Germline lookup yields CDR1 SGHVS and CDR2 FQNEAQ.

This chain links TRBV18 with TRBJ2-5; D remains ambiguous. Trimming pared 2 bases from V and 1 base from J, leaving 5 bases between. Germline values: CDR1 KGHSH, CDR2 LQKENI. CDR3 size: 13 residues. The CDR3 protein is CASSPTPQETQYF. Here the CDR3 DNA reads TGTGCCAGCTCACCAACTCCCCAAGAGACCCAGTACTTC.

The CDR3 loop is CSVEPLDSQFPPTLSYEQYF. CDR3 DNA: TGCAGCGTTGAACCCCTTGACAGTCAGTTTCCCCCCACCCTCTCCTACGAGCAGTACTTC. This chain joins TRBV29-1 and TRBJ2-7; perhaps TRBD1 as D (5 bases). The CDR3 loop spans 20 amino acids. The germline CDR1 and CDR2 sequences are SQVTM and ANQGSEA. Trimming took 2 bases from V and 0 from J, leaving 29 bases between them.

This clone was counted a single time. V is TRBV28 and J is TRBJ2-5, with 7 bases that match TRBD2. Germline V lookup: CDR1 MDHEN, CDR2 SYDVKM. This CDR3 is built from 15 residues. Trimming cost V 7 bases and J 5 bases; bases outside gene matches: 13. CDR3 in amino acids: CASNVAGRRGETQYF. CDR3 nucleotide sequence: TGTGCCAGCAACGTCGCCGGGCGGCGGGGGGAGACCCAGTACTTC.

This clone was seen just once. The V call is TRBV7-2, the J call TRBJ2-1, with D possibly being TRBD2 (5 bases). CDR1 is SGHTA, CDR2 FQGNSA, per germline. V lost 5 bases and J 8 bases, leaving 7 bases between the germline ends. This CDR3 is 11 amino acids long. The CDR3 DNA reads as TGTGCCAGCAGCCCTAGCTATGAGCAGTTCTTC. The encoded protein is CASSPSYEQFF.

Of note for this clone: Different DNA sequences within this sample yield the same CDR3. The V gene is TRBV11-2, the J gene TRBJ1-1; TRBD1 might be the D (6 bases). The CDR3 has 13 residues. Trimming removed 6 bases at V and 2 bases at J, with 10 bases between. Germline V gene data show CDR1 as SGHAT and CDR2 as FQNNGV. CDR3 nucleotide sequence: TGTGCCAGCAGTCAACAGGGAAACACTGAAGCTTTCTTT. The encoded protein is CASSQQGNTEAFF.

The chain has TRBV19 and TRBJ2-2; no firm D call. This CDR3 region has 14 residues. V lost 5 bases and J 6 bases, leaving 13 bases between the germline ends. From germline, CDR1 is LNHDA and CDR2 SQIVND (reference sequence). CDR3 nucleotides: TGTGCCAGTAGTCCCAGACATCTATCCGGGGAGCTGTTTTTT. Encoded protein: CASSPRHLSGELFF.

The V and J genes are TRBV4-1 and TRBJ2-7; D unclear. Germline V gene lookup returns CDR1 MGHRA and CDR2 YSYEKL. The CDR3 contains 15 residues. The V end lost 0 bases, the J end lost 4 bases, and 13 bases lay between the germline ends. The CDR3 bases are TGCGCCAGCAGCCAAGATTTAGGCGGTTGGTACGAGCAGTACTTC. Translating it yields CASSQDLGGWYEQYF.

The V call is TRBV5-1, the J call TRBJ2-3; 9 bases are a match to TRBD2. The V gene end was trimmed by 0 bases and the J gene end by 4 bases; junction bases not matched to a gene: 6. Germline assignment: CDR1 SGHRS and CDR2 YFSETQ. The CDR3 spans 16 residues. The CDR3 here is CASSLGKAGGADTQYF. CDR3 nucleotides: TGCGCCAGCAGCTTGGGGAAGGCGGGGGGGGCAGATACGCAGTATTTT.

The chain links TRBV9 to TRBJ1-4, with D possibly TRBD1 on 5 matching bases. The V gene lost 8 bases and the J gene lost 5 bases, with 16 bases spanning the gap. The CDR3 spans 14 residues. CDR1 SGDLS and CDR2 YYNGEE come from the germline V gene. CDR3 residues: CASAQDRSNEKLFF. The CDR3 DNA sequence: TGTGCCAGTGCACAGGACCGTTCGAATGAAAAACTGTTTTTT.